One and the same sample provided the 19 T cell receptor beta chains below, sequenced in a study of blood T cell repertoires in COVID-19 (dated by TCRdb to 2018 to 2020). Library preparation was by the immunoSEQ multiplex PCR assay. The source is immuneACCESS, and TCRdb retained only in-frame sequences with V and J called. Part of the clones is not carried over; for the studies checked, unresolved V genes explain less than half of this, and the remainder is unexplained. The sample has 30,000 to 40,000 clones on record, about 76% of them singletons. The ten largest make up about 11% of the sample. The specimen sequenced was peripheral blood. These receptors were obtained from a man aged 65 to 79 with COVID-19, enrolled during active disease.

This sequence joins TRBV28 and TRBJ2-5, with D perhaps TRBD2 (6 bases). Germline CDR1 and CDR2: MDHEN and SYDVKM. V lost 4 bases and J 5 bases, leaving 11 bases between the germline ends. The CDR3 runs 13 residues. The CDR3 protein is CASSWSSGETQYF. The CDR3 coding sequence is TGTGCCAGCAGTTGGTCGAGCGGGGAGACCCAGTACTTC.

The chain employs TRBV11-1 and TRBJ1-6, with 9 bases matching TRBD1. J was trimmed by 8 bases and V by 5 bases; bases with no gene match: 1. Germline lookup yields CDR1 SGHAT and CDR2 FQDESV (reference sequence). The CDR3 has 13 amino acids. Here the CDR3 DNA reads TGTGCCAGCAGCCGGGACAGGGATTCACCCCTCCACTTT. It is translated as CASSRDRDSPLHF. Full variable domain (remainder filled in from reference TRBV11-1 and TRBJ1-6): EAEVAQSPRYKITEKSQAVAFWCDPISGHATLYWYRQILGQGPELLVQFQDESVVDDSQLPKDRFSAERLKGVDSTLKIQPAELGDSAMYLCASSRDRDSPLHFGNGTRLTVT.

This clone was observed a few times. The chain is built from TRBV28 and TRBJ1-6, with a weak D call TRBD1 (6 bases). CDR3 length: 13 residues. Trimming left V 11 bases short and J 7 bases short, with 15 bases between. Germline CDR1 reads MDHEN; CDR2 reads SYDVKM. The CDR3 here is CASRDTGNSPLHF. As DNA, the CDR3 is TGTGCCTCCCGGGACACGGGAAATTCACCCCTCCACTTT.

CDR3 residues: CASSYDRASTGELFF. CDR3 sequence (DNA): TGTGCCAGCAGTTACGACAGGGCCAGCACCGGGGAGCTGTTTTTT. V usage is TRBV6-5 and J usage is TRBJ2-2, with 7 bases matching TRBD1. Germline loops: CDR1 MNHEY, CDR2 SVGAGI. The V segment lost 2 bases and the J segment 4 bases; nucleotides outside the gene matches: 4. The CDR3 extends over 15 amino acids.

V gene TRBV7-2 combines with J gene TRBJ2-7, with 8 bases aligning to TRBD2. J gave up 2 bases and V 1 base, and 4 bases lay outside the gene matches. Germline V gene lookup returns CDR1 SGHTA and CDR2 FQGNSA. This CDR3 is 15 amino acids long. As DNA, the CDR3 is TGTGCCAGCAGCTTAGGTGCGACTAGCGCCTACGAGCAGTACTTC. The encoded protein is CASSLGATSAYEQYF.

The chain uses TRBV2 and TRBJ2-5; D possibly corresponds to TRBD1 (6 bases). CDR1 and CDR2 (germline): SNHLY, FYNNEI. Trimming shortened V by 7 bases and J by 10 bases, and 13 bases separated the two germline ends. CDR3 length equals 11 residues. In nucleotides, the CDR3 is TGTGCCAGCAAAGTCCCAGGGGACCAGTACTTC. This sequence encodes CASKVPGDQYF.

The J gene is TRBJ1-4, the V gene TRBV7-8; D possibly corresponds to TRBD1 (6 bases). V lost 1 base to trimming and J lost 8 bases, with 14 bases between them. From germline, CDR1 is SGHVS and CDR2 FQNEAQ. The CDR3 spans 15 residues. The CDR3 is CASSLGQASGEKLFF. The CDR3 nucleotides read TGTGCCAGCAGCTTAGGACAGGCATCGGGGGAAAAACTGTTTTTT.

A word on this clone: Relative to the germline gene, one junction end is altered; a read error may explain this. The V call is TRBV6-5, the J call TRBJ2-7; 9 nucleotides agree with TRBD2. The CDR3 is 16 amino acids. CDR1 MNHEY and CDR2 SVGAGI come from the germline V gene. The CDR3 bases are TGTGCCAGCAGTTACTTCTCCGGGACTAGCTCCAACGAGCAGTACTTC. Amino acid sequence: CASSYFSGTSSNEQYF.

The chain is built from TRBV3-1 (or the pseudogene TRBV3-2) and TRBJ1-1, with D possibly TRBD1 on 6 matching bases. Trimming took 6 bases from V and 10 from J, leaving 18 bases between them. CDR1 is LGHDT, CDR2 YNNKEL, per germline (reference sequence). This CDR3 comprises 13 residues. The DNA of the CDR3 is TGTGCCAGCAGTACCCGCACAGGGTTAGGAGCTTTCTTT. Encoded protein: CASSTRTGLGAFF.

This chain connects TRBV4-3 to TRBJ1-1; D might be TRBD1 (5 bases). Trimming removed 1 base at V and 7 bases at J, with 16 bases between. The CDR3 is 15 residues long. Looked up from germline, CDR1 is LGHNA and CDR2 is YSLEER. The CDR3 sequence is CASSQAPGRTSEAFF. DNA of the CDR3: TGCGCCAGCAGCCAAGCGCCAGGGCGAACGAGTGAAGCTTTCTTT.

CDR3 DNA: TGCAGTGTGACTACTAACTATGGCTACACCTTC. Protein product: CSVTTNYGYTF. The gene calls are TRBV29-1 and TRBJ1-2; no reliable D call. The CDR3 is 11 amino acids. Looked up from germline, CDR1 is SQVTM and CDR2 is ANQGSEA.

This clone appeared a few times. The chain links TRBV5-8 to TRBJ1-2; D may be TRBD1 (6 bases). Trimming shortened V by 2 bases and J by 3 bases, and 11 bases separated the two germline ends. This CDR3 has 14 residues. CDR1 is SGHTS and CDR2 is YDEGEE in the germline V gene. The DNA of the CDR3 is TGTGCCAGCAGCTTCAGAACAGGGTACTATGGCTACACCTTC. It translates to CASSFRTGYYGYTF. Combining the CDR3 with reference TRBV5-8 and TRBJ1-2 gives the whole variable domain EAGVTQSPTHLIKTRGQQATLRCSPISGHTSVYWYQQALGLGLQFLLWYDEGEERNRGNFPPRFSGRQFPNYSSELNVNALELEDSALYLCASSFRTGYYGYTFGSGTRLTVV.

This clone is a singleton in its sample. The CDR3: CASSLAGEQLLSAQYF. DNA for the CDR3: TGCGCCAGCAGCTTGGCCGGCGAACAGTTGTTATCGGCGCAGTACTTC. J is TRBJ2-7 and V is TRBV5-1; D gene ambiguous. The CDR3 length is 16 residues. Germline V gene data show CDR1 as SGHRS and CDR2 as YFSETQ. The germline V and J ends were trimmed by 0 bases and 9 bases, with 22 bases remaining between them.

This chain uses TRBV19 with TRBJ1-1, with 9 nucleotides matching TRBD1. Per the germline V gene, CDR1 is LNHDA and CDR2 is SQIVND (reference sequence). The ends lost 5 bases at V and 6 bases at J; junction bases unmatched: 4. The CDR3 spans 13 residues. As DNA, the CDR3 is TGTGCCAGTAGTGACAGGGGGAGCGCTGAAGCTTTCTTT. As protein: CASSDRGSAEAFF.

There are many counts of this clone. The chain couples TRBV7-2 to TRBJ2-1; D gene ambiguous. Germline-derived CDR1 and CDR2 are SGHTA and FQGNSA. V lost 3 bases and J 2 bases, leaving 11 bases between the germline ends. This CDR3 region has 15 residues. CDR3 region: CASSLNSNTYNEQFF. CDR3 in DNA: TGTGCCAGCAGCTTGAACAGTAACACCTACAATGAGCAGTTCTTC. Looking up the rest from reference TRBV7-2 and TRBJ2-1 gives the full variable domain: GAGVSQSPSNKVTEKGKDVELRCDPISGHTALYWYRQSLGQGLEFLIYFQGNSAPDKSGLPSDRFSAERTGGSVSTLTIQRTQQEDSAVYLCASSLNSNTYNEQFFGPGTRLTVL.

The rearrangement links TRBV2 to TRBJ2-5; D remains unclear. This CDR3 is built from 14 residues. Germline loops: CDR1 SNHLY, CDR2 FYNNEI. The ends were cut back, 0 bases at V and 7 bases at J, with 12 bases in the middle. The CDR3 sequence is CASSEAGEVGTQYF. DNA for the CDR3: TGTGCCAGCAGTGAAGCCGGAGAAGTCGGGACCCAGTACTTC.

The V gene is TRBV7-9, the J gene TRBJ1-3, with a possible D match to TRBD1 (6 bases). Germline lookup yields CDR1 SEHNR and CDR2 FQNEAQ (reference sequence). V was trimmed by 5 bases and J by 0 bases, leaving 11 bases between them. The CDR3 loop spans 15 amino acids. The DNA of the CDR3 is TGTGCCAGCAGCGTTACAGGGAGCTCTGGAAACACCATATATTTT. Translated, it gives CASSVTGSSGNTIYF.

A single count supports this clone. This sequence joins TRBV4-2 and TRBJ1-6; 8 bases line up with TRBD1. The CDR3 is made up of 17 amino acids. V gave up 3 bases and J gave up 3 bases; unmatched junction bases: 7. Germline values: CDR1 LGHNA, CDR2 YNFKEQ. CDR3: CASSQDRDRGYNSPLHF. Written as DNA, the CDR3 is TGTGCCAGCAGCCAGGATCGAGACAGGGGCTATAATTCACCCCTCCACTTT.

This chain uses TRBV12-3 or TRBV12-4 with TRBJ1-1; weak D call: TRBD1 (6 bases). The CDR3 spans 13 residues. V gave up 2 bases and J gave up 5 bases, with 9 bases separating them. CDR3: CASSLWTATEAFF. Here the CDR3 DNA reads TGTGCCAGCAGTTTATGGACAGCTACTGAAGCTTTCTTT.